A single sample is the source of the 20 T cell receptor beta chains below, sequenced in a study of CXCR3-negative and CXCR3-positive naive CD8 T cells. General study results and limits: CXCR3-positive naive cells carried more hydrophobic TRB CDR3s than CXCR3-negative ones.

In preparing the TRB cDNA libraries, 5' RACE with UMI labels was used. TCRdb reworked the 5' RACE reads into one entry per CDR3 protein, no DNA. The sample holds over 70,000 distinct CDR3 sequences. Their cognate antigens are unknown. The sample was naive CXCR3+ CD8+ T cells from blood. Subset of the sample: CD45RO-CCR7+CD27+CD95- naive CD8+ T cells expressing CXCR3 (TNR3+). The receptors shown here come from a human donor in good health. Some clones in this sample may be carry-over from other donors' samples.

The rearrangement joins TRBV4-1 to TRBJ2-1; the D call from TCRdb, TRBD1, cannot be confirmed without DNA. Germline V lookup: CDR1 MGHRA, CDR2 YSYEKL. The CDR3 extends over 16 amino acids. The CDR3 here is CASSQVDGLGDNEQFF.

V gene TRBV12-3 or TRBV12-4 combines with J gene TRBJ1-1; checking the TCRdb D call of TRBD1 is not possible without DNA. The CDR3 has 15 residues. The CDR3 loop is CASSFQPTGHTEAFF.

V gene TRBV5-6 combines with J gene TRBJ2-5; TCRdb lists TRBD1, though no DNA is available to test this call. The germline V gene has CDR1 SGHDT and CDR2 YYEEEE. The CDR3 has 13 residues. CDR3: CASSLGGKKTQYF. Looking up the rest from reference TRBV5-6 and TRBJ2-5 gives the full variable domain: DAGVTQSPTHLIKTRGQQVTLRCSPKSGHDTVSWYQQALGQGPQFIFQYYEEEERQRGNFPDRFSGHQFPNYSSELNVNALLLGDSALYLCASSLGGKKTQYFGPGTRLLVL.

The rearrangement uses TRBV29-1 and TRBJ2-7; TCRdb outputs TRBD2, but without DNA this stays unchecked. The length of the CDR3 is 17 residues. The V gene's germline CDR1 is SQVTM and CDR2 ANQGSEA. CDR3 protein: CSVEDVSGSSFPSPEYF.

This sequence joins TRBV28 and TRBJ2-2; TCRdb returns TRBD1, unconfirmable since there is no DNA. CDR3 length: 14 amino acids. Germline CDR1 MDHEN, CDR2 SYDVKM. Here the CDR3 reads CASKPGVVTGELFF. The variable domain in full, completed from reference TRBV28 and TRBJ2-2, reads DVKVTQSSRYLVKRTGEKVFLECVQDMDHENMFWYRQDPGLGLRLIYFSYDVKMKEKGDIPEGYSVSREKKERFSLILESASTNQTSMYLCASKPGVVTGELFFGEGSRLTVL.

The chain joins TRBV7-9 to TRBJ2-1; the D call from TCRdb, TRBD1, cannot be confirmed without DNA. CDR1 and CDR2 from the germline V gene are SEHNR and FQNEAQ (reference sequence). This CDR3 region has 14 residues. The CDR3 region is CASSPEEGMRVKFF.

This chain joins TRBV30 and TRBJ2-7; TCRdb returns TRBD2, unconfirmable since there is no DNA. Germline V lookup: CDR1 GTSNPN, CDR2 SVGIG (reference sequence). The CDR3 runs to 16 residues. Here the CDR3 reads CAWNRFPTSGTYEQYF.

V is TRBV5-1 and J is TRBJ2-7. Germline assignment: CDR1 SGHRS and CDR2 YFSETQ. The length of the CDR3 is 14 residues. CDR3 sequence: CASSFQGSSYEQYF. The entire variable domain, with the rest obtained from reference TRBV5-1 and TRBJ2-7, is as follows: KAGVTQTPRYLIKTRGQQVTLSCSPISGHRSVSWYQQTPGQGLQFLFEYFSETQRNKGNFPGRFSGRQFSNSRSEMNVSTLELGDSALYLCASSFQGSSYEQYFGPGTRLTVT.

V is TRBV5-1 and J is TRBJ2-1; TCRdb reports TRBD1, a call that lacks DNA to check it against. This CDR3 has 13 amino acids. The germline V gene encodes CDR1 SGHRS and CDR2 YFSETQ. CDR3 amino acids: CASSLGPGNEQFF.

CDR3 sequence: CSARDGTSAYEQYF. V is TRBV20-1 and J is TRBJ2-7; TCRdb indicates TRBD2, and absent DNA this call remains unverified. CDR1 is DFQATT, CDR2 SNEGSKA, per germline (reference sequence). The CDR3 runs to 14 residues.

V gene TRBV29-1 combines with J gene TRBJ2-2; the TRBD1 assignment by TCRdb is unverifiable without DNA. This CDR3 contains 13 residues. The germline CDR1 and CDR2 sequences are SQVTM and ANQGSEA. The CDR3: CSVGTPNTGELFF.

V gene TRBV25-1 combines with J gene TRBJ1-6; TCRdb returns TRBD1, unconfirmable since there is no DNA. This CDR3 has 17 residues. Looked up from germline, CDR1 is MGHDK and CDR2 is SYGVNS. CDR3 sequence reads: CASSDPEGIGWNSPLQF. Full variable domain (rest looked up from reference TRBV25-1 and TRBJ1-6): EADIYQTPRYLVIGTGKKITLECSQTMGHDKMYWYQQDPGMELHLIHYSYGVNSTEKGDLSSESTVSRIRTEHFPLTLESARPSHTSQYLCASSDPEGIGWNSPLQFGNGTRLTVT.

The chain employs TRBV7-6 and TRBJ1-6. Germline V gene lookup returns CDR1 SGHVS and CDR2 FNYEAQ. The CDR3 is made up of 19 amino acids. The CDR3 region is CASSLAVWEPSSYNSPLHF.

J is TRBJ2-1 and V is TRBV20-1; no DNA is available, so the TRBD2 call from TCRdb remains unchecked. Germline V gene data show CDR1 as DFQATT and CDR2 as SNEGSKA (reference sequence). The CDR3 contains 15 residues. CDR3 loop: CSAKGASGSYNEQFF.

V gene TRBV7-3 combines with J gene TRBJ2-2. This CDR3 contains 13 residues. The germline gives CDR1 SGHTA, CDR2 FQGTGA. This CDR3 is CASTDGNTGELFF. Looking up the rest from reference TRBV7-3 and TRBJ2-2 gives the full variable domain: GAGVSQTPSNKVTEKGKYVELRCDPISGHTALYWYRQSLGQGPEFLIYFQGTGAADDSGLPNDRFFAVRPEGSVSTLKIQRTERGDSAVYLCASTDGNTGELFFGEGSRLTVL.

The rearrangement uses TRBV28 and TRBJ2-3; checking the TCRdb D call of TRBD1 is not possible without DNA. This CDR3 is built from 14 residues. Looked up from germline, CDR1 is MDHEN and CDR2 is SYDVKM. The CDR3 loop reads CASSLAGAADTQYF.

The chain recombines TRBV10-3 with TRBJ2-1; TCRdb outputs TRBD1, but without DNA this stays unchecked. The CDR3 extends over 12 amino acids. The germline CDR1 and CDR2 sequences are ENHRY and SYGVKD. This CDR3 reads CAISTGYNEQFF.

CDR3 region: CASSQDRGIQPQHF. The rearrangement links TRBV3-1 to TRBJ1-5. Germline-derived CDR1 and CDR2 are LGHDT and YNNKEL (reference sequence). This CDR3 is 14 amino acids long.

The chain uses TRBV20-1 and TRBJ1-5; the D call of TRBD1 rests on TCRdb alone, since no DNA is present to check it. Germline CDR1 is DFQATT and CDR2 is SNEGSKA (reference sequence). The CDR3 is made up of 14 amino acids. The CDR3 reads CSVIGTGDTEPQHF.

This chain links TRBV29-1 with TRBJ2-7; the D call from TCRdb, TRBD2, cannot be confirmed without DNA. The length of the CDR3 is 13 residues. Germline CDR1 reads SQVTM; CDR2 reads ANQGSEA. The CDR3 sequence is CSVSRDYDYEQYF.